This T cell receptor (beta chain) came from a study of T cell responses to AZD1222 COVID-19 vaccine. This clone was found once. Produced via immunoSEQ multiplex PCR; TCRdb's table is partial and in-frame only. The sample holds tens of thousands of clones, around 80% seen once. This material consisted of peripheral blood, taken on day 0 of AZD1222 vaccination. This sequence was found in an adult in good health.

CDR3 residues: CASSLAGEFEQFF. In DNA, the CDR3 is TGTGCCAGCAGTCTAGCGGGAGAGTTTGAGCAGTTCTTC. The gene calls are TRBV2 and TRBJ2-1, with 10 bases that match TRBD2. This CDR3 contains 13 residues. J gave up 9 bases and V 5 bases, and 4 bases lay outside the gene matches. Germline CDR1 and CDR2: SNHLY and FYNNEI.